This T cell receptor (beta chain) was sequenced during a study of cytomegalovirus exposure and HLA in healthy donors. Of note for this clone: What it binds is unknown.

CDR3 size: 14 residues. Germline V lookup: CDR1 MNHNS, CDR2 SASEGT. Deletions cut 9 bases from V and 4 bases from J, with 16 bases between. Using immunoSEQ multiplex PCR, the repertoire was profiled, and TCRdb retains in-frame clones only, with some absent. The data show 95,000 to 150,000 clones, around 96% seen once. Separation from the approximately 670-subject first cohort characterized the 120-subject validation cohort, to which the donors belonged. Study-wide points: The investigators catalogued 160 or so TCR beta chains as cytomegalovirus-associated. Reports showed the classifier diagnosing cytomegalovirus status with high specificity and sensitivity. The TCR clusters that emerged in the first cohort tended, a later analysis found, to co-occur in the 120 or so validation repertoires.

The rearrangement joins TRBV6-1 to TRBJ1-5, with D possibly TRBD1 on 6 matching bases. The specimen sequenced was PBMCs. This TCR came from a man between 18 and 35 years old in good health and CMV-seronegative. The CDR3 bases are TGTGCCAGTGATCGGGTCCAGGGGAATCAGCCCCAGCATTTT. Translating it yields CASDRVQGNQPQHF.